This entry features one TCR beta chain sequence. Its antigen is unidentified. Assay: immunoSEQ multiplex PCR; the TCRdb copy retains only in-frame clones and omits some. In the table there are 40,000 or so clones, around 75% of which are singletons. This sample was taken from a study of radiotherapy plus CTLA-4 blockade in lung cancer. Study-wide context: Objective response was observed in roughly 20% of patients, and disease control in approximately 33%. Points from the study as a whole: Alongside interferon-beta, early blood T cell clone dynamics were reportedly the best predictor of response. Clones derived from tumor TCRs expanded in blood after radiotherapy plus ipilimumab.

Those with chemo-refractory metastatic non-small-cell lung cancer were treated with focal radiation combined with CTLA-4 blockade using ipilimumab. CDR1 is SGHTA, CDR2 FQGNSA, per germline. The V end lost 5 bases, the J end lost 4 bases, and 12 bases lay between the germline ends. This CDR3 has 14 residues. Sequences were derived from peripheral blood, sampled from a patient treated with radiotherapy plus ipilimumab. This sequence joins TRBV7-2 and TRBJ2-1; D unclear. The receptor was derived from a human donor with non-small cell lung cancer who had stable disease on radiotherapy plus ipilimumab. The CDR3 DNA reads TGTGCCAGCAGCCCCTCTTATTTTTACAATGAGCAGTTCTTC. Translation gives CASSPSYFYNEQFF.